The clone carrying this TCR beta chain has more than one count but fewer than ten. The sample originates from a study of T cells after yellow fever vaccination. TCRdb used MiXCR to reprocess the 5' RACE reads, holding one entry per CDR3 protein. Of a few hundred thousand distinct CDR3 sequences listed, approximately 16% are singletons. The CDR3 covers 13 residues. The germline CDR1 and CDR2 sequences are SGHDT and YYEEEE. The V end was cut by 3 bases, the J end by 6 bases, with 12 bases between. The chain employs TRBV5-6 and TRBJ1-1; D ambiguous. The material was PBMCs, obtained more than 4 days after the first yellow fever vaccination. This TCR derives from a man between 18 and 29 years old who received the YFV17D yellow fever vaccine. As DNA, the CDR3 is TGTGCCAGCAGCTCCATTCCCGGCGCTGAAGCTTTCTTT. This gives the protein CASSSIPGAEAFF.